These T cell receptor beta chains were read from a single sample in a study of T cell responses to AZD1222 COVID-19 vaccine. Data came from immunoSEQ multiplex PCR; TCRdb stores just in-frame clones and leaves some out. The sample gives more than 11,000 clones, around 80% of which show up once; about 40% is in the top ten. The sample consisted of peripheral blood, taken 28 days after the second AZD1222 dose. These receptors came from an adult who received the AZD1222 COVID-19 vaccine. Each CDR3 is given with its conserved first and last residue. The D gene is left open where the match is weak. Expanded clones are given a class, and other clones once, few, many or no size at all.

d_gene: -
v_gene: TRBV11-2
j_gene: TRBJ1-1
abundance: few
CDR3nt: TGTGCCAGCAGCTTAGTGCATAGAGGGAACACTGAAGCTTTCTTT
CDR3aa: CASSLVHRGNTEAFF

d_gene: -
v_gene: TRBV2
j_gene: TRBJ1-1
abundance: -
CDR3nt: TGTGCCAGCAAGGAGGAAAGGGGTGGTGAAGCTTTCTTT
CDR3aa: CASKEERGGEAFF

d_gene: -
v_gene: TRBV12-5
j_gene: TRBJ1-3
abundance: -
CDR3nt: TGTGCTAGTGGTTTACAGGGTGCGGCAAACACCATATATTTT
CDR3aa: CASGLQGAANTIYF

d_gene: TRBD2
v_gene: TRBV5-1
j_gene: TRBJ2-4
abundance: few
CDR3nt: TGCGCCAGCAGCTTGGGAGGGAGTGGGACTAGCGGGAGCAGGGACATTCAGTACTTC
CDR3aa: CASSLGGSGTSGSRDIQYF

d_gene: -
v_gene: TRBV3-1/TRBV3-2
j_gene: TRBJ2-2
abundance: -
CDR3nt: TGTGCCAGCAGCCAAGATCTGGGAGCCCACACCGGGGAGCTGTTTTTT
CDR3aa: CASSQDLGAHTGELFF

d_gene: TRBD1
v_gene: TRBV5-1
j_gene: TRBJ1-2
abundance: -
CDR3nt: TGCGCCAGCAGCTTGGATCCAGGGGGCGCCCGGGGCTACACCTTC
CDR3aa: CASSLDPGGARGYTF

d_gene: -
v_gene: TRBV5-6
j_gene: TRBJ1-4
abundance: -
CDR3nt: TGTGCCAGCAACATAAGGAGGGAAAAACTGTTTTTT
CDR3aa: CASNIRREKLFF

d_gene: TRBD1
v_gene: TRBV28
j_gene: TRBJ1-6
abundance: -
CDR3nt: TGTGCCAGCAGCTCAGCCGCCGCACAGGGGAGTTCACCCCTCCACTTT
CDR3aa: CASSSAAAQGSSPLHF

d_gene: -
v_gene: TRBV3-1/TRBV3-2
j_gene: TRBJ1-1
abundance: -
CDR3nt: TGTGCCAGCAGCCACTTGGGTAACACTGAAGCTTTCTTT
CDR3aa: CASSHLGNTEAFF

d_gene: TRBD1
v_gene: TRBV27
j_gene: TRBJ1-3
abundance: -
CDR3nt: TGTGCCAGCAGCCCCGGGACAGGGGGCGCAAAAGGAAACACCATATATTTT
CDR3aa: CASSPGTGGAKGNTIYF

d_gene: -
v_gene: TRBV29-1
j_gene: TRBJ2-7
abundance: -
CDR3nt: TGCAGCGTCGACACGGGACGAGATGCCTACGAGCAGTACTTC
CDR3aa: CSVDTGRDAYEQYF

d_gene: TRBD1
v_gene: TRBV18
j_gene: TRBJ2-7
abundance: -
CDR3nt: TGTGCCAGCTCACCGGGACAGGGGCTAGAGGAGCAGTACTTC
CDR3aa: CASSPGQGLEEQYF